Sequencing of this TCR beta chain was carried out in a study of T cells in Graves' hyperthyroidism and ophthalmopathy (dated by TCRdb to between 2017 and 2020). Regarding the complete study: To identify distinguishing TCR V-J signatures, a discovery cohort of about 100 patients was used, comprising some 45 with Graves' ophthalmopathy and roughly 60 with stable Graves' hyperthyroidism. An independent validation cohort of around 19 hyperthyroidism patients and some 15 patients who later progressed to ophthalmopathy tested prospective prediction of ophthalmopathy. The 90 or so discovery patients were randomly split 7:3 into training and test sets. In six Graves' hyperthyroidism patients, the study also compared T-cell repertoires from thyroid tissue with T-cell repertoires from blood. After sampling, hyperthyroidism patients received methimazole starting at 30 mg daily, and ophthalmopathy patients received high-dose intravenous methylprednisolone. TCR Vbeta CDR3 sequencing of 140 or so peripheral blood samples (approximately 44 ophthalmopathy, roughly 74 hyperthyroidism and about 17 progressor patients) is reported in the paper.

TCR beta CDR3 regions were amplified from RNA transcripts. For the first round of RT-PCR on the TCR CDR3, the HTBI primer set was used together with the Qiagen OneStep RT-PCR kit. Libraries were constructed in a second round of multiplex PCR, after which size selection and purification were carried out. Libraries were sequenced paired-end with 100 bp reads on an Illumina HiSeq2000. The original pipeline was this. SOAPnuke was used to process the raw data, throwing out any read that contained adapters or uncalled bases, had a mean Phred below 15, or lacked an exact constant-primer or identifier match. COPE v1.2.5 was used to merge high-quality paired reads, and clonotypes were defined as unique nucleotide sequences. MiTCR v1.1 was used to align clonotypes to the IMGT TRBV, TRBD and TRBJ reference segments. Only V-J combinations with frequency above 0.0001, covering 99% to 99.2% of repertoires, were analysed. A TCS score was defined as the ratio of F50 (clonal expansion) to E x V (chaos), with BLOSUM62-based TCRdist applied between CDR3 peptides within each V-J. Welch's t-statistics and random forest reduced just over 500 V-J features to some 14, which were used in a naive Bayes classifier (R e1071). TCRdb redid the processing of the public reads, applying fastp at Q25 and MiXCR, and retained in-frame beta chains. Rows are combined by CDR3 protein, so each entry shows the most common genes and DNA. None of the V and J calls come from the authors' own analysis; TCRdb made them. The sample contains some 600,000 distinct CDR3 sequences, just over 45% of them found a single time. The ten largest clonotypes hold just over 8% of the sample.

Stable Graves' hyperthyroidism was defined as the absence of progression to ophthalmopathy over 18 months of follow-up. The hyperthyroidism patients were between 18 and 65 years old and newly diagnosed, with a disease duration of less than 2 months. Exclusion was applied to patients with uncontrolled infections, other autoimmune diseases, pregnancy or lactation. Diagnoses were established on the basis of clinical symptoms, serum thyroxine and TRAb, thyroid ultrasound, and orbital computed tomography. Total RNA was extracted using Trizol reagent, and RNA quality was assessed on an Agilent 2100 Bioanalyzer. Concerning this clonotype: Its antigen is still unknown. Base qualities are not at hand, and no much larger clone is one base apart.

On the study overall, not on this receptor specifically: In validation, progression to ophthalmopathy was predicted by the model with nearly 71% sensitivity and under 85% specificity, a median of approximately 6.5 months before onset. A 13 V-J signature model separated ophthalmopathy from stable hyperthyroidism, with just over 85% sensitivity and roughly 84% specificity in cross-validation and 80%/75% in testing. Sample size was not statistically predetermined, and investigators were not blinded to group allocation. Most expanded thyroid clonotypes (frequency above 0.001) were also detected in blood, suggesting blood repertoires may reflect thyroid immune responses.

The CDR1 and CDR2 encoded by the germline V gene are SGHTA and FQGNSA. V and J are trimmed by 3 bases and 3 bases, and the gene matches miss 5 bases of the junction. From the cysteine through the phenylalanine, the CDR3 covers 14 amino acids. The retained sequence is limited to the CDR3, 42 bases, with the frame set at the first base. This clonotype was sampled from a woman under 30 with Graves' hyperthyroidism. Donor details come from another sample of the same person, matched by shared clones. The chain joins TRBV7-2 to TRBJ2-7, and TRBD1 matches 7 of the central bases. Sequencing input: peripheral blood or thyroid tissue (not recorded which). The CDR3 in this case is CASSLTGSNYEQYF. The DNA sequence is TGTGCCAGCAGCTTGACAGGGTCCAACTACGAGCAGTACTTC.